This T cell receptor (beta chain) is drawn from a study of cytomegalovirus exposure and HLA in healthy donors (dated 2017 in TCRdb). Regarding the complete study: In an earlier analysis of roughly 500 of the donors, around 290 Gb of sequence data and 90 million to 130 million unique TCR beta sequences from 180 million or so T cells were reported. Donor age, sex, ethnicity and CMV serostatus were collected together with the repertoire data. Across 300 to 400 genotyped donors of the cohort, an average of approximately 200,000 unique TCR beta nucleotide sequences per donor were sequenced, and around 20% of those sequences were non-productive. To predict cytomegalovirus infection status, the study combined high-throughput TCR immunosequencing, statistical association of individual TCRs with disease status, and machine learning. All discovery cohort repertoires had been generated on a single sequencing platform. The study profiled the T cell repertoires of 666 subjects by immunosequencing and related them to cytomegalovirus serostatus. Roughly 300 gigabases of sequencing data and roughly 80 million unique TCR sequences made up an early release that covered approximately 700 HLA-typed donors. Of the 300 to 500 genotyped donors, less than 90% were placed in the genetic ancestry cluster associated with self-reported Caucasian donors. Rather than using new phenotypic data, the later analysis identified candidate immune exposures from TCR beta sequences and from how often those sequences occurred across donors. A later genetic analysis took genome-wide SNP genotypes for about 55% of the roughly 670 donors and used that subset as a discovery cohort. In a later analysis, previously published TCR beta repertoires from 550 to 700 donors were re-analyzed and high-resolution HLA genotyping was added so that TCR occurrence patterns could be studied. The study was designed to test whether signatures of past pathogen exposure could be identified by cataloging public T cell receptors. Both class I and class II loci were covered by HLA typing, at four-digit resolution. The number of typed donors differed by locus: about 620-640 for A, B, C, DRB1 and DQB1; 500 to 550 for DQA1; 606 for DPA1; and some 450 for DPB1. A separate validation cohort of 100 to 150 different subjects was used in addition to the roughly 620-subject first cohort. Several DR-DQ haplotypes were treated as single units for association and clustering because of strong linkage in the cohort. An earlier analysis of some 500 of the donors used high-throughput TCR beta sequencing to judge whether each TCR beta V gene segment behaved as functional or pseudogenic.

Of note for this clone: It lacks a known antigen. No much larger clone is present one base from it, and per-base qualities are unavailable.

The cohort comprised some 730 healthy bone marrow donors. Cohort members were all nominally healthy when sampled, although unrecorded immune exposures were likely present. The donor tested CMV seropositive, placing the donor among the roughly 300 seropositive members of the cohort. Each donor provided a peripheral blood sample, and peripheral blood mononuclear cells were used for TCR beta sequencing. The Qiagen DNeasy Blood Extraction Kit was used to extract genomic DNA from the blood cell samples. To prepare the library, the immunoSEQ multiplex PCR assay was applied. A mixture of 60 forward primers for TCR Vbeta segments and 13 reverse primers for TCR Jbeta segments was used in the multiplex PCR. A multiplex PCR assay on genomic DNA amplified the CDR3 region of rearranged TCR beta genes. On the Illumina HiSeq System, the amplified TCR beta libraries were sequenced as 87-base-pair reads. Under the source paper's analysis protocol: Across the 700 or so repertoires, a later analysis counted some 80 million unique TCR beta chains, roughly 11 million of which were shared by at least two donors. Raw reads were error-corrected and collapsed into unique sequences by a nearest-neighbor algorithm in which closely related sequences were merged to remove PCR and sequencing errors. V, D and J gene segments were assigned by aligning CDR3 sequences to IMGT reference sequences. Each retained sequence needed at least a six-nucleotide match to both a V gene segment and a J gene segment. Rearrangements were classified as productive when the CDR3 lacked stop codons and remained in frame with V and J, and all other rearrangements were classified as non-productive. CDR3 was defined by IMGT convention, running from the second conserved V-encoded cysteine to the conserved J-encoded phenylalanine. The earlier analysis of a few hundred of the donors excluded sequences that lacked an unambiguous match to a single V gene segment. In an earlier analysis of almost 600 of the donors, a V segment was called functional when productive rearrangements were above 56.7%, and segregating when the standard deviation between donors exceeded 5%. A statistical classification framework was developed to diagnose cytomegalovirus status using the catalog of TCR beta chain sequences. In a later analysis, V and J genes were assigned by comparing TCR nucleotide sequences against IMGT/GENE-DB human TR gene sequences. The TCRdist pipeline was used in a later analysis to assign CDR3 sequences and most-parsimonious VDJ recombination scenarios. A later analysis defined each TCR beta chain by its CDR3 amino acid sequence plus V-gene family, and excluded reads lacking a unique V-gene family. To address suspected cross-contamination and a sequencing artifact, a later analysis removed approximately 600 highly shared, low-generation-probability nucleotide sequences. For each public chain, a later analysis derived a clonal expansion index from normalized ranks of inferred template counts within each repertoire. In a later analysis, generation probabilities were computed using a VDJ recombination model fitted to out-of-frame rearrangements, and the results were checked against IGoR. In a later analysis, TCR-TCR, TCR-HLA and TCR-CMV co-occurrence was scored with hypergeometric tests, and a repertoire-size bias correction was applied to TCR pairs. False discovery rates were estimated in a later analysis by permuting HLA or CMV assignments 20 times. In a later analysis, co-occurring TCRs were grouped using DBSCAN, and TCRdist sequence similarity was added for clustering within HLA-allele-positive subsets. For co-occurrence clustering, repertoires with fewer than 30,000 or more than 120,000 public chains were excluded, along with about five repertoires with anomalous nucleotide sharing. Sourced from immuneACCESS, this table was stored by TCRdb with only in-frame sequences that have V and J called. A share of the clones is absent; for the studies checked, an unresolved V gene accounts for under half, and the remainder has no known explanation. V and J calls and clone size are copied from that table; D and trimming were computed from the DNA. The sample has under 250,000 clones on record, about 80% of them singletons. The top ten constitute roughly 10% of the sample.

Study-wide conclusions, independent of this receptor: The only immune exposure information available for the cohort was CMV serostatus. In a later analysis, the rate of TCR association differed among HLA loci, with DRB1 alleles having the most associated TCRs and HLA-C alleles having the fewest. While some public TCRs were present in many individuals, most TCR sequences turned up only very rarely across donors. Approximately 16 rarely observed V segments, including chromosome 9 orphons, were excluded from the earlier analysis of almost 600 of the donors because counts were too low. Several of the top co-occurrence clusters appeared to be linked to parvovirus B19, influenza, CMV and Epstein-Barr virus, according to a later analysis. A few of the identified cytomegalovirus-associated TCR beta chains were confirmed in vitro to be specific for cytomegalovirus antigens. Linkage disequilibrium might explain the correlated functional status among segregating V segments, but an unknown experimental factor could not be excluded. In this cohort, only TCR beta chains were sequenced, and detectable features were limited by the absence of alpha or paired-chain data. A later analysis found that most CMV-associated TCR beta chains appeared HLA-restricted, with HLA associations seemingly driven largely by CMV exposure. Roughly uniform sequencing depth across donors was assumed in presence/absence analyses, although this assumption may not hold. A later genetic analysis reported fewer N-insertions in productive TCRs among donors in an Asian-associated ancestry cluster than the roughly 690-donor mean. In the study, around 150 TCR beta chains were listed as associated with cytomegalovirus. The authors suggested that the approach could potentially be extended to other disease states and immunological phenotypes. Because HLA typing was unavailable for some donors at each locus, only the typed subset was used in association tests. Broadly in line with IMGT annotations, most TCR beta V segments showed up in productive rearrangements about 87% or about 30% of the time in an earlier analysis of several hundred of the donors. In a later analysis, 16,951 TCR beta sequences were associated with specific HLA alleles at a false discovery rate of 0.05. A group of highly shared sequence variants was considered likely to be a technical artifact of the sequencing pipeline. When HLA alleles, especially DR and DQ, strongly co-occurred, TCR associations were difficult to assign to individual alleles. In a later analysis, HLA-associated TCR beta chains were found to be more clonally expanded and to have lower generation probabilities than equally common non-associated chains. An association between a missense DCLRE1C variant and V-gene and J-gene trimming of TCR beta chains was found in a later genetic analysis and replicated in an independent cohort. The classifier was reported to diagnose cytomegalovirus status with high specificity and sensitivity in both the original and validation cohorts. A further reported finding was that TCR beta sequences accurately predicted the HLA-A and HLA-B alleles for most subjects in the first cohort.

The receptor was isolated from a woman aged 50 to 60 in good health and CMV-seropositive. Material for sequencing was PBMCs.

DNA sequence: TGTGCCAGCAGTGAGCTAGCGGGGGGCCGGAGGACCGGGGAGCTGTTTTTT. It specifies CASSELAGGRRTGELFF. The rearrangement combines TRBV6-1 with TRBJ2-2; 11 central bases correspond to TRBD2. CDR1 and CDR2 are drawn from the germline V gene: MNHNS, SASEGT. Relative to germline, V is missing 3 bases and J is missing 5 bases, with 8 bases of the junction outside any gene match. The CDR3 has 17 amino acids, counting the end cysteine and phenylalanine. The sequence is cut down to CDR3 DNA, 51 bases in frame from base 1.